This T cell receptor (beta chain) comes out of a study of OX40 agonist ivuxolimab in advanced cancers. This clone appeared a single time. Its antigen is currently unknown. Profiling relied on immunoSEQ multiplex PCR, and the TCRdb table lists in-frame clones only, not all of them. The data contain 70,000 to 80,000 clones, approximately 90% of them singletons. Patients were excluded for autoimmune disease history or systemic immunosuppression. Notes on the study in general: Fewer expanded clones were found on average in CD4+ than in CD8+ T cells.

CDR1 SGHRS and CDR2 YFSETQ come from the germline V gene. This CDR3 has 15 residues. Trimming took off 4 bases at V and 0 bases at J, with 11 bases between the two ends. The gene calls are TRBV5-1 and TRBJ2-1, with D tentatively TRBD2 (6 bases). The sequence derives from an adult with an advanced solid tumor such as melanoma, head and neck, liver or kidney cancer. The sample here was CD4+ or CD8+ T cells sorted from blood, taken in a trial of the OX40 agonist ivuxolimab. DNA for the CDR3: TGCGCCAGCAGCCCGGGCGGGATCTCCTACAATGAGCAGTTCTTC. It yields the protein CASSPGGISYNEQFF.